Below, 9 T cell receptor beta chains from the same sample are listed, as sequenced in a study of long-term antiretroviral therapy in people with HIV. immunoSEQ v3.0 was run at survey level. The method was immunoSEQ multiplex PCR; TCRdb's version includes in-frame clones alone and lacks a portion of them. The sample has some 20,000 clones, 60% to 85% seen once. Specimen: unsorted PBMCs, collected 2.9 years after starting antiretroviral therapy. The receptors derive from a young woman with HIV.

The chain carries TRBV5-5 and TRBJ2-5, with D tentatively TRBD1 or TRBD2 (5 bases each). Germline values: CDR1 SGHKS, CDR2 YYEKEE (reference sequence). This CDR3 spans 13 amino acids. The V and J ends lost 4 bases and 4 bases respectively, with 11 bases between them. CDR3 sequence reads: CASSEGTAETQYF. The CDR3 region has the DNA TGTGCCAGCAGCGAAGGGACGGCAGAGACCCAGTACTTC.

The J gene is TRBJ2-3, the V gene TRBV11-2, with a possible D match to TRBD1 (6 bases). This CDR3 is 15 amino acids long. Trimming left V 5 bases short and J 2 bases short, with 14 bases between. Germline assignment: CDR1 SGHAT and CDR2 FQNNGV. CDR3 amino acids: CASSLTGSHTDTQYF. In DNA form, the CDR3 reads TGTGCCAGCAGCCTTACAGGGTCCCACACAGATACGCAGTATTTT.

The CDR3 sequence: CASTQRGAYNEQFF. CDR3 sequence (DNA): TGTGCCAGCACTCAGCGGGGGGCTTACAATGAGCAGTTCTTC. V and J are TRBV2 and TRBJ2-1; the match to TRBD2 covers 9 bases. Trimming took 7 bases from V and 4 from J; bases not matched to a gene: 5. Germline-derived CDR1 and CDR2 are SNHLY and FYNNEI. The CDR3 has 14 residues.

The chain employs TRBV19 and TRBJ2-4, with a tentative D call TRBD1 (6 bases). Deletions cut 3 bases from V and 8 bases from J, with 11 bases between. The CDR3 is made up of 13 amino acids. Germline V CDR1 and CDR2: LNHDA, SQIVND (reference sequence). This CDR3 is CASSMVKGDIQYF. CDR3 sequence (DNA): TGTGCCAGTAGTATGGTGAAGGGGGACATTCAGTACTTC.

About this clone itself: This same CDR3 is encoded by further DNA sequences in the sample. The J gene is TRBJ1-5, the V gene TRBV6-5; a weak D match, TRBD1 (5 bases). This CDR3 has 14 residues. V was clipped by 2 bases and J by 5 bases, with 10 bases between them. CDR1 MNHEY and CDR2 SVGAGI come from the germline V gene. This chain's CDR3 is CASSYRGLDQPQHF. The CDR3 DNA sequence: TGTGCCAGCAGTTACCGGGGGTTGGATCAGCCCCAGCATTTT.

The CDR3 region is CAWNHSNLRYGYTF. In nucleotides, the CDR3 is TGTGCCTGGAATCATTCGAACCTCCGGTATGGCTACACCTTC. This chain uses TRBV30 with TRBJ1-2; no clear D gene. V was trimmed by 4 bases and J by 5 bases, leaving 17 bases between them. The germline gives CDR1 GTSNPN, CDR2 SVGIG (reference sequence). This CDR3 is built from 14 residues. The full variable domain, its missing parts supplied by reference TRBV30 and TRBJ1-2, is SQTIHQWPATLVQPVGSPLSLECTVEGTSNPNLYWYRQAAGRGLQLLFYSVGIGQISSEVPQNLSASRPQDRQFILSSKKLLLSDSGFYLCAWNHSNLRYGYTFGSGTRLTVV.

This chain connects TRBV30 to TRBJ2-1; D tentatively fits TRBD1 or TRBD2 (5 bases each). V was pared by 4 bases and J by 11 bases, with 21 bases between. The CDR3 runs 14 residues. CDR1 is GTSNPN and CDR2 is SVGIG in the germline V gene (reference sequence). CDR3 DNA: TGTGCCTGGAAAGGTGAGGGTAAGCCAGGGAAGCAGTTCTTC. Its translation: CAWKGEGKPGKQFF.

This rearrangement joins TRBV2 to TRBJ1-1, with D unresolved. Germline values: CDR1 SNHLY, CDR2 FYNNEI. The CDR3 runs to 14 residues. The V end lost 6 bases, the J end lost 6 bases, and 17 bases lay between the germline ends. In DNA, the CDR3 is TGTGCCAGCAGACCCGACTCACCCGAGGCTGAAGCTTTCTTT. Its protein is CASRPDSPEAEAFF.

Sample share makes this clone medium-sized. V gene TRBV12-5 combines with J gene TRBJ2-3, with a possible D match to TRBD2 (5 bases). Trimming cost V 9 bases and J 0 bases, with 13 bases left between them. There are 14 residues in the CDR3. Germline assignment: CDR1 LGHNT and CDR2 FRNRAP. As DNA, the CDR3 is TGTGCTAGCCTAGTAGCGTTAAGCACAGATACGCAGTATTTT. It codes for CASLVALSTDTQYF.